Sequencing of this T cell receptor (beta chain) was carried out in a study of blood T cell repertoires in COVID-19. The overall study: Specimens from acute and convalescent COVID-19 originated in the United States, Italy and Spain. The cDNA or gDNA used as material had been derived from T cells, B-cell-depleted T cells, or PBMCs.

The ends lost 7 bases at V and 7 bases at J; junction bases unmatched: 7. The CDR3 loop spans 14 amino acids. CDR1 LNHDA and CDR2 SQIVND come from the germline V gene (reference sequence). Clones were sequenced by immunoSEQ multiplex PCR, and TCRdb holds only the in-frame ones, with some missing. Of roughly 50,000 clones listed, 75% to 90% are singletons. The chain recombines TRBV19 with TRBJ1-4, with TRBD1 matching over 9 bases. The TCR originated in a man aged 65-85 years with acute or convalescent COVID-19. The sample consisted of peripheral blood. The CDR3 DNA follows: TGTGCCAGTACAGGGGGACAGGGTGTTGAAAAACTGTTTTTT. The encoded protein is CASTGGQGVEKLFF.